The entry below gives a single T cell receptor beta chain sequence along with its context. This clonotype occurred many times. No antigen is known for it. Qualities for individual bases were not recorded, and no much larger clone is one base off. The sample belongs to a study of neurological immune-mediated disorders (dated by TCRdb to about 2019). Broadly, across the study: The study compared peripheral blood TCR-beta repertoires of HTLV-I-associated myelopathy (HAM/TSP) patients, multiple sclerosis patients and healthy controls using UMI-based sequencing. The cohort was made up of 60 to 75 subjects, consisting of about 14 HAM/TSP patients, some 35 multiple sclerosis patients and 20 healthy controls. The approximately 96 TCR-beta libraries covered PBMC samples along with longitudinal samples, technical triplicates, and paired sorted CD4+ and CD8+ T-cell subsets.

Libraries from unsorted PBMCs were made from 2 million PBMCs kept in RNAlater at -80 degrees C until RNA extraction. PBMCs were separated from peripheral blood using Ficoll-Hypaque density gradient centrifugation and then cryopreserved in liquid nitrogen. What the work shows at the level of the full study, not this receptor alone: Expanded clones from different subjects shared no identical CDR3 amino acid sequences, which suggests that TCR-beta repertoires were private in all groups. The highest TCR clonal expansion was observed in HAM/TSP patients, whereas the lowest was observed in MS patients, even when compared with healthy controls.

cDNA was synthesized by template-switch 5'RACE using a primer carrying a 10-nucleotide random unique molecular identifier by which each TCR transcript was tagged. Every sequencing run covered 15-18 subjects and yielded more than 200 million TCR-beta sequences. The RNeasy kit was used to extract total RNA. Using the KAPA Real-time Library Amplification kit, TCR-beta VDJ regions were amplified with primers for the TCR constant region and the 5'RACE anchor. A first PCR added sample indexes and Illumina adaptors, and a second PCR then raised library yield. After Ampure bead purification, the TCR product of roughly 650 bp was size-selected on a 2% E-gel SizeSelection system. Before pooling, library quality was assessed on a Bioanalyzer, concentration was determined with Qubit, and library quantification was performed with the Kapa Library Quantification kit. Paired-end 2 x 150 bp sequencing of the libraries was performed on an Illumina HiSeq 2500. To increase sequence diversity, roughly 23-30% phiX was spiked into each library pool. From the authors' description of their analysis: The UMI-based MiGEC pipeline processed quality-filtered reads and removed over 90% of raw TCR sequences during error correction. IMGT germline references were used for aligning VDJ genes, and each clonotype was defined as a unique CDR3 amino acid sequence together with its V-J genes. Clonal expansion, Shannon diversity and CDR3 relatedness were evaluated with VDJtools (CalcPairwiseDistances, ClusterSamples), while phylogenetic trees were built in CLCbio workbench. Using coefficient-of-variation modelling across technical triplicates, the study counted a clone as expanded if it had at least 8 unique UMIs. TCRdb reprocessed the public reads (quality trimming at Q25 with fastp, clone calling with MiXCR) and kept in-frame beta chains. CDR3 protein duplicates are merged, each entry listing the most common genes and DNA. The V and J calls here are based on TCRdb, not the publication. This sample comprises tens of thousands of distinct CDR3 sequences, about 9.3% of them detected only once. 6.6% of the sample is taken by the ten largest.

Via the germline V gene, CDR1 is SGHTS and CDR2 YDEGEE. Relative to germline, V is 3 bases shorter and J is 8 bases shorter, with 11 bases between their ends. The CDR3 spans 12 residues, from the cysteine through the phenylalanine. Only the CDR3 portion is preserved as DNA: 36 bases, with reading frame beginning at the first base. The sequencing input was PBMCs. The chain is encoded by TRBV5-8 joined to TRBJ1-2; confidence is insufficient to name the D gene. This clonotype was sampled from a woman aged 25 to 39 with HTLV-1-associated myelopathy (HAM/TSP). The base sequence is TGTGCCAGCAGCTATGGCTCCACCGGCTACACCTTC. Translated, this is CASSYGSTGYTF.